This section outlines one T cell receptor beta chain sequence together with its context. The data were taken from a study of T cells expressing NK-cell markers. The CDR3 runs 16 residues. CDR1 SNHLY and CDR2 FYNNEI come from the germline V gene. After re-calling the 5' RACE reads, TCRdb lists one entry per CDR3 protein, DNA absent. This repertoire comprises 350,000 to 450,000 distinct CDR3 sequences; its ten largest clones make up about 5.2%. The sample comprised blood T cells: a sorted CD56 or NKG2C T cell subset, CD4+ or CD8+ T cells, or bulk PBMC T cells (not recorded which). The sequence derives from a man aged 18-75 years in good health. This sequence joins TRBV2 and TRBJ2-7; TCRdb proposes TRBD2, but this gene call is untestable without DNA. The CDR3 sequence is CASSALTGGKPYEQYF. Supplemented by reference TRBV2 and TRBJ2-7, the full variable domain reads EPEVTQTPSHQVTQMGQEVILRCVPISNHLYFYWYRQILGQKVEFLVSFYNNEISEKSEIFDDQFSVERPDGSNFTLKIRSTKLEDSAMYFCASSALTGGKPYEQYFGPGTRLTVT.